This T cell receptor beta chain was sequenced during a study of OX40 agonist ivuxolimab in advanced cancers. The repertoire was sequenced with immunoSEQ multiplex PCR; TCRdb's copy has only in-frame clones and lacks some. The repertoire holds about 61,000 clones, 86% seen once, with 0.95% to 1.5% in the top ten. V shed 3 bases and J 8 bases; nucleotides not matched to a gene: 8. The CDR3 loop spans 15 amino acids. Looked up from germline, CDR1 is SGHRS and CDR2 is YFSETQ. The rearrangement links TRBV5-1 to TRBJ2-2, with TRBD1 identical over 9 bases. This TCR came from an adult with an advanced solid tumor such as melanoma, head and neck, liver or kidney cancer. This material consisted of CD4+ or CD8+ T cells sorted from blood, taken in a trial of the OX40 agonist ivuxolimab. For the CDR3, the DNA is TGCGCCAGCAGCTCCGGACAGGGGATATTGGGGGAGCTGTTTTTT. Protein product: CASSSGQGILGELFF.